The 17 T cell receptor beta chains below were found in one sample sequenced in a study of T cell responses to AZD1222 COVID-19 vaccine. This table comes from immunoSEQ multiplex PCR, and its TCRdb copy is limited to in-frame clones, with some not included. The sample gives over 25,000 clones, around 80% of which show up once; 5% to 6.5% is in the top ten. The sequenced sample was peripheral blood, obtained on day 0 of AZD1222 vaccination. The receptors originated from an adult in good health.

The chain is built from TRBV20-1 and TRBJ2-5, with 9 bases aligning to TRBD1. In germline, CDR1 is DFQATT, CDR2 SNEGSKA (reference sequence). CDR3 size: 17 residues. Trimming at V came to 3 bases and at J to 2 bases, leaving 13 bases not matched to a gene. CDR3 sequence reads: CSASGRPGQGPQETQYF. The DNA for the CDR3 is TGCAGTGCTAGTGGCCGACCGGGACAGGGACCACAAGAGACCCAGTACTTC.

The chain employs TRBV27 and TRBJ1-5; TRBD1 agrees at 7 bases. The CDR3 has 15 residues. Germline V gene data show CDR1 as MNHEY and CDR2 as SMNVEV (reference sequence). The trim removed 5 bases at V and 1 base at J, leaving 5 bases unmatched. The DNA of the CDR3 is TGTGCCAGCAGTATAACAGGGGTCAGCAATCAGCCCCAGCATTTT. Its protein is CASSITGVSNQPQHF.

This clone was counted between two and nine times. This chain links TRBV7-2 with TRBJ1-2, with TRBD1 matching over 7 bases. Trimming removed 1 base from V and 0 bases from J; junction bases left unmatched: 5. The V gene's germline CDR1 is SGHTA and CDR2 FQGNSA. The CDR3 length is 16 residues. DNA of the CDR3: TGTGCCAGCAGCTTAGTGAGGGGGCCAGCTAACTATGGCTACACCTTC. It encodes CASSLVRGPANYGYTF.

The chain employs TRBV18 and TRBJ2-5, with D perhaps being TRBD1 or TRBD2 (6 bases each). Trimming pared 3 bases from V and 6 bases from J, leaving 23 bases between. The CDR3 spans 17 residues. The germline gives CDR1 KGHSH, CDR2 LQKENI. CDR3 nucleotide sequence: TGTGCCAGCTCACCGACTGCAAAGGACAGTGCGGGGAAGACCCAGTACTTC. Encoded protein: CASSPTAKDSAGKTQYF.

This clone has just one count. The same CDR3 is also encoded by other DNA sequences in this sample. The rearrangement uses TRBV7-8 and TRBJ1-1; D gene unclear. Germline V gene sequence: CDR1 SGHVS, CDR2 FQNEAQ. Trimming removed 0 bases from V and 3 bases from J, with 5 bases in between. This CDR3 has 13 residues. The CDR3 is CASSLAGDTEAFF. The DNA for the CDR3 is TGTGCCAGCAGCTTAGCTGGGGACACTGAAGCTTTCTTT.

The chain is built from TRBV9 and TRBJ2-5, with unresolved D. The V end lost 3 bases, the J end lost 1 base, and 7 bases lay between the germline ends. The V gene's germline CDR1 is SGDLS and CDR2 YYNGEE. The CDR3 sequence is 13 residues long. CDR3 amino acids: CASSGPAQETQYF. The CDR3 DNA reads as TGTGCCAGCAGCGGCCCCGCCCAAGAGACCCAGTACTTC.

V usage is TRBV28 and J usage is TRBJ1-1; D is unresolved. The CDR3 runs 13 residues. Germline-derived CDR1 and CDR2 are MDHEN and SYDVKM. V lost 2 bases, J lost 6 bases, and 10 bases lay in between. CDR3 residues: CASSLTGGSEAFF. Here the CDR3 DNA reads TGTGCCAGCAGTTTAACCGGAGGTTCTGAAGCTTTCTTT. Looking up the rest from reference TRBV28 and TRBJ1-1 gives the full variable domain: DVKVTQSSRYLVKRTGEKVFLECVQDMDHENMFWYRQDPGLGLRLIYFSYDVKMKEKGDIPEGYSVSREKKERFSLILESASTNQTSMYLCASSLTGGSEAFFGQGTRLTVV.

The chain is built from TRBV6-4 and TRBJ1-2; 7 bases match TRBD1. The CDR3 contains 13 residues. The J segment lost 6 bases and the V segment lost 6 bases, leaving 7 bases of the junction unmatched. The germline CDR1 and CDR2 sequences are MRHNA and SNTAGT. The CDR3 DNA reads TGTGCCAGCAGGGGAAACAGGGGAGATGGCTACACCTTC. Protein sequence: CASRGNRGDGYTF.

This rearrangement joins TRBV30 to TRBJ2-3; no definite D call. This CDR3 contains 11 residues. Germline V gene sequence: CDR1 GTSNPN, CDR2 SVGIG (reference sequence). Deletions cut 7 bases from V and 4 bases from J, with 9 bases between. The CDR3 nucleotides read TGTGCCTCAGGAGTAGCAGATACGCAGTATTTT. Its protein is CASGVADTQYF.

The V and J genes are TRBV24-1 and TRBJ2-7; D possibly uses TRBD1 or TRBD2 (5 bases each). CDR1 is KGHDR, CDR2 SFDVKD, per germline. The CDR3 spans 17 residues. V was cut by 3 bases and J by 4 bases, with 21 bases left in between. CDR3 DNA: TGTGCCACCAGTGATGGGCCCCCTCCGGGGCGCAAATACGAGCAGTACGTC. Its protein is CATSDGPPPGRKYEQYV.

This chain joins TRBV6-6 and TRBJ2-7, with D unclear. Germline lookup yields CDR1 MNHNY and CDR2 SVGAGI (reference sequence). This CDR3 has 15 residues. Deletions cut 0 bases from V and 2 bases from J, with 11 bases between. The CDR3 DNA follows: TGTGCCAGCAGTTACTCCGACTCGATCGCCTACGAGCAGTACGTC. It specifies CASSYSDSIAYEQYV.

The chain recombines TRBV18 with TRBJ2-3; a weak D match, TRBD1 (5 bases). Trimming cost V 3 bases and J 3 bases, with 16 bases left between them. The CDR3 loop spans 16 amino acids. The germline V gene has CDR1 KGHSH and CDR2 LQKENI. CDR3 sequence: CASSPSPRVRTDTQYF. CDR3 nucleotide sequence: TGTGCCAGCTCACCCTCCCCCAGGGTTAGAACAGATACGCAGTATTTT.

This clone was recorded only once. The gene calls are TRBV6-5 and TRBJ2-7; a possible D gene is TRBD1 (5 bases). V lost 7 bases and J 2 bases, leaving 15 bases between the germline ends. The CDR3 totals 14 residues. Germline V gene sequence: CDR1 MNHEY, CDR2 SVGAGI. The CDR3 sequence: CASTAPGQAYEQYF. CDR3 bases: TGTGCCAGCACCGCGCCAGGGCAGGCCTACGAGCAGTACTTC.

The V and J genes are TRBV6-1 and TRBJ1-4, with D maybe TRBD1 (6 bases). The CDR3 is 15 amino acids. Trimming stripped 0 bases from V and 4 bases from J, with 9 bases between. Germline V gene data show CDR1 as MNHNS and CDR2 as SASEGT. Written as DNA, the CDR3 is TGTGCCAGCAGTGAAGCCAGGGGACTTAATGAAAAACTGTTTTTT. As protein: CASSEARGLNEKLFF.

The chain is built from TRBV6-5 and TRBJ2-7; tentative D call: TRBD2 (6 bases). The CDR3 loop spans 13 amino acids. Trimming stripped 2 bases from V and 3 bases from J, with 8 bases between. Germline CDR1 and CDR2: MNHEY and SVGAGI. The CDR3 DNA is TGTGCCAGCAGTTACGGGGGGAGCTACGAGCAGTACTTC. Amino acids: CASSYGGSYEQYF.

The chain joins TRBV19 to TRBJ1-1; D gene unclear. Germline V gene data show CDR1 as LNHDA and CDR2 as SQIVND (reference sequence). V was clipped by 7 bases and J by 1 base, with 10 bases between them. There are 13 residues in the CDR3. The CDR3 DNA reads TGTGCCAGTAAGGCAGGAGCGAACACTGAAGCTTTCTTT. It is translated as CASKAGANTEAFF.

This chain links TRBV4-2 with TRBJ1-3; D remains unclear. V was shortened by 1 base and J by 0 bases, with 13 bases between the two germline ends. From germline, CDR1 is LGHNA and CDR2 YNFKEQ. The CDR3 loop spans 17 amino acids. CDR3 loop: CASSQGGRSYSGNTIYF. CDR3 DNA sequence: TGTGCCAGCAGCCAAGGAGGCAGAAGCTACTCTGGAAACACCATATATTTT.